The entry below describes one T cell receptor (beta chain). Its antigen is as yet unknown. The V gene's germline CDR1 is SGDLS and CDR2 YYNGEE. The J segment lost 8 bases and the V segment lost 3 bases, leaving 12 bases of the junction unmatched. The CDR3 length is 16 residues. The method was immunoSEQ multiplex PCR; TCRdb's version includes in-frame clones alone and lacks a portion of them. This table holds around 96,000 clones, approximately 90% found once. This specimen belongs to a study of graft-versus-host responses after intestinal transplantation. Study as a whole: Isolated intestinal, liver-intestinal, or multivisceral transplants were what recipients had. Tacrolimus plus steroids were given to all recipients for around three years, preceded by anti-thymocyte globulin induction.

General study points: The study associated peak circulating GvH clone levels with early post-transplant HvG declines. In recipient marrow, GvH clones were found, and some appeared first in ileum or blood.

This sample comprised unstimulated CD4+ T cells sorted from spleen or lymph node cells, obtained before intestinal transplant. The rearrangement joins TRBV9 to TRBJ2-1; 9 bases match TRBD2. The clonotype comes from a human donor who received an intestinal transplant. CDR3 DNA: TGTGCCAGCAGCGCCTCCCCTAGCGGGAATCGGGATGAGCAGTTCTTC. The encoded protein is CASSASPSGNRDEQFF.